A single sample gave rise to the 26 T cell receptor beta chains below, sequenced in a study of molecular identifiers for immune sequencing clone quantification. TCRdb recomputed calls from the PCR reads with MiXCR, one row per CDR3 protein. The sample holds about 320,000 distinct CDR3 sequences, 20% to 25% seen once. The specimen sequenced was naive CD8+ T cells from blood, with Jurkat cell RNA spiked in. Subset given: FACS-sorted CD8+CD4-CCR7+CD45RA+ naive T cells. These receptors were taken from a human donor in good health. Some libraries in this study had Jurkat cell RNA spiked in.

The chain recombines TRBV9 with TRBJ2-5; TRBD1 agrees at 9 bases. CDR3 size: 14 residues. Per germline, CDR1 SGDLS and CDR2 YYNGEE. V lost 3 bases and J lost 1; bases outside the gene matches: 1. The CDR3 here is CASSGGQGQETQYF. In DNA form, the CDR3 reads TGTGCCAGCAGCGGGGGACAGGGCCAAGAGACCCAGTACTTC. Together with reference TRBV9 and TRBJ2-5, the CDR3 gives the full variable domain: DSGVTQTPKHLITATGQRVTLRCSPRSGDLSVYWYQQSLDQGLQFLIQYYNGEERAKGNILERFSAQQFPDLHSELNLSSLELGDSALYFCASSGGQGQETQYFGPGTRLLVL.

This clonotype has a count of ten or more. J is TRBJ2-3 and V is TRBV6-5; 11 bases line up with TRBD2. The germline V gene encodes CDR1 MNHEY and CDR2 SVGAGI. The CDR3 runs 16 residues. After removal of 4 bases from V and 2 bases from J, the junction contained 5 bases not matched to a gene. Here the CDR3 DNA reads TGTGCCAGCAGTTTACAGACTAGCGGGATCACAGATACGCAGTATTTT. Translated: CASSLQTSGITDTQYF.

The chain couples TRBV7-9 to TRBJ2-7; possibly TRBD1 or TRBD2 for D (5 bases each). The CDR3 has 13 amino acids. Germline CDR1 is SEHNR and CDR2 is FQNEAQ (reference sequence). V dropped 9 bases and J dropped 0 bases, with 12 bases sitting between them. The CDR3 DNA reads TGTGCCAGTCGTAGAGGGACCTCCTACGAGCAGTACTTC. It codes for CASRRGTSYEQYF.

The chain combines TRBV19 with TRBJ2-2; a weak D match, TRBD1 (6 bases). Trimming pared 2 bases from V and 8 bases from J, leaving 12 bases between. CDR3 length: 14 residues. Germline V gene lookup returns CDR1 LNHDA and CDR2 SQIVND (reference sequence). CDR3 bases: TGTGCCAGTAGTATACTGACAGGTTTTGGGGAGCTGTTTTTT. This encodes CASSILTGFGELFF.

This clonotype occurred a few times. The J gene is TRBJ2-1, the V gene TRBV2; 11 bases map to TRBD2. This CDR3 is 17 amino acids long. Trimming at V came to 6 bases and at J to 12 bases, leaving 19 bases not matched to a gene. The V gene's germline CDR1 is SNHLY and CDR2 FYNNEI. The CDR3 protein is CASRDLFTSGSLGGQFF. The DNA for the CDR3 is TGTGCCAGCAGGGATCTCTTCACTAGCGGGAGTCTTGGTGGGCAGTTCTTC. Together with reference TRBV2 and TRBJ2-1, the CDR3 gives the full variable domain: EPEVTQTPSHQVTQMGQEVILRCVPISNHLYFYWYRQILGQKVEFLVSFYNNEISEKSEIFDDQFSVERPDGSNFTLKIRSTKLEDSAMYFCASRDLFTSGSLGGQFFGPGTRLTVL.

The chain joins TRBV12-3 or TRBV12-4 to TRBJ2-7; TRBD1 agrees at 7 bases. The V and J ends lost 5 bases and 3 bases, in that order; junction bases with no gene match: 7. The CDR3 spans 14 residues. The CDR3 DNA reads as TGTGCCAGCAGTCCCGGGACAGCCGGCTACGAGCAGTACTTC. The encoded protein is CASSPGTAGYEQYF.

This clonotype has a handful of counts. In nucleotides, the CDR3 is TGCAGCGTTGAAGATCCTGGGTACGAGCAGTACTTC. This translates into CSVEDPGYEQYF. The rearrangement links TRBV29-1 to TRBJ2-7, with unresolved D. The CDR3 spans 12 residues. From germline, CDR1 is SQVTM and CDR2 ANQGSEA. Trimming stripped 0 bases from V and 4 bases from J, with 7 bases between.

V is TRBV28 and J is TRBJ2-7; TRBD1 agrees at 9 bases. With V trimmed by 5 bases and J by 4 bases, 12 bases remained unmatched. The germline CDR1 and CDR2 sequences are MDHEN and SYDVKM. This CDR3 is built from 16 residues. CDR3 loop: CASSPTQGTGKYEQYF. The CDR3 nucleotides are TGTGCCAGCAGTCCGACCCAGGGGACAGGGAAGTACGAGCAGTACTTC.

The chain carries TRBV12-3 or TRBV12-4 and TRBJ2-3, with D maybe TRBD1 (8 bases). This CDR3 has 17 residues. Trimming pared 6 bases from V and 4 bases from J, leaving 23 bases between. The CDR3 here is CASSVDFQGAGADTQYF. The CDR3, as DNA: TGTGCCAGCAGCGTCGACTTCCAGGGGGCGGGAGCAGATACGCAGTATTTT.

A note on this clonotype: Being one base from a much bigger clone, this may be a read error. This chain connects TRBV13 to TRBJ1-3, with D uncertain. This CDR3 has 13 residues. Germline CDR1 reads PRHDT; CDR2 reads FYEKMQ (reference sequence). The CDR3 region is CASSPSLGNTTYF. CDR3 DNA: TGTGCCAGCAGCCCATCACTTGGAAACACCACATATTTT.

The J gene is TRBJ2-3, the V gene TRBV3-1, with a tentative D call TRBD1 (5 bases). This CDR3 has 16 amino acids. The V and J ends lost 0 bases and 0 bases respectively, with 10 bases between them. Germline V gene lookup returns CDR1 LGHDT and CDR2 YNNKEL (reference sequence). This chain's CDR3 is CASSQDARASTDTQYF. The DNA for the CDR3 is TGTGCCAGCAGCCAAGATGCCAGGGCTAGCACAGATACGCAGTATTTT.

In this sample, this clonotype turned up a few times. CDR3 loop: CASSQVAGVPDTQYF. CDR3 nucleotide sequence: TGTGCCAGCAGCCAAGTAGCGGGAGTACCAGATACGCAGTATTTT. The rearrangement uses TRBV4-2 and TRBJ2-3; TRBD2 aligns across 9 bases. V lost 1 base and J lost 4; bases outside the gene matches: 3. The CDR3 contains 15 residues. The germline V gene has CDR1 LGHNA and CDR2 YNFKEQ.

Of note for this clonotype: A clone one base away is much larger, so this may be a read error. The CDR3 here is CASSLRSVGGQPRHF. In nucleotides, the CDR3 is TGTGCCAGCAGTTTAAGATCAGTCGGGGGTCAGCCCCGGCATTTT. The V call is TRBV28, the J call TRBJ1-5; a weak D match, TRBD1 (5 bases). This CDR3 is 15 amino acids long. Germline values: CDR1 MDHEN, CDR2 SYDVKM. Drawing the rest from reference TRBV28 and TRBJ1-5, the complete variable domain is DVKVTQSSRYLVKRTGEKVFLECVQDMDHENMFWYRQDPGLGLRLIYFSYDVKMKEKGDIPEGYSVSREKKERFSLILESASTNQTSMYLCASSLRSVGGQPRHFGDGTRLSIL.

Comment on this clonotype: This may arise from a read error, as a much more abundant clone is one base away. CDR3 DNA sequence: TGCGCCAGCAGCCAAGATCGGCAGGAGGCTTATGAGCAGTTCTTC. As protein: CASSQDRQEAYEQFF. V gene TRBV4-3 combines with J gene TRBJ2-1, with D perhaps matching TRBD2 (5 bases). Trimming stripped 0 bases from V and 8 bases from J, with 14 bases between. The CDR3 sequence is 15 residues long. Germline V gives CDR1 LGHNA, CDR2 YSLEER.

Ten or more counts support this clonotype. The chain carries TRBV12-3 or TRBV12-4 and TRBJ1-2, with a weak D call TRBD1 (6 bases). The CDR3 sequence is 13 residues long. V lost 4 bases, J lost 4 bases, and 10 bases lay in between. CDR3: CASSYGTTYGYTF. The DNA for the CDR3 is TGTGCCAGCAGTTACGGGACAACCTATGGCTACACCTTC.

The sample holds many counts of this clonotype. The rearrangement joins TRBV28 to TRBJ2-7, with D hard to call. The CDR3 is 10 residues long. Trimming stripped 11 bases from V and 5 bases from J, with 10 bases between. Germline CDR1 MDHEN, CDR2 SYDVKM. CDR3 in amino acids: CAVGKNEQYF. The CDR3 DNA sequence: TGTGCCGTAGGGAAGAACGAGCAGTACTTC.

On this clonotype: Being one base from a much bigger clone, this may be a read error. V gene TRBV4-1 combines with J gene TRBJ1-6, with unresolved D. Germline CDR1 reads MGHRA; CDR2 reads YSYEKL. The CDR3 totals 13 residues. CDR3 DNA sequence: TGCGCCGGCAGCCAACTAGACAATTCACCCCTCCACTTT. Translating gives CAGSQLDNSPLHF.

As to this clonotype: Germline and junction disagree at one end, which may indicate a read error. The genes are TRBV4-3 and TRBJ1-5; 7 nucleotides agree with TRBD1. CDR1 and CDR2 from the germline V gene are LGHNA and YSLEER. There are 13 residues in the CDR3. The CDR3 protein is CACSQGGGQPQHF. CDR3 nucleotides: TGCGCCTGCAGCCAAGGGGGCGGGCAGCCCCAGCATTTT.

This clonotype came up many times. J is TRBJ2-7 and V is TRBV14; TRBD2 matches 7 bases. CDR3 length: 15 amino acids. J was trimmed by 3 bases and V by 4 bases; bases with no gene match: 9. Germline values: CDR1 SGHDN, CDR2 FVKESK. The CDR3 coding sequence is TGTGCCAGCAGCCCCTCGGCGGGGGACTACTACGAGCAGTACTTC. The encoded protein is CASSPSAGDYYEQYF.

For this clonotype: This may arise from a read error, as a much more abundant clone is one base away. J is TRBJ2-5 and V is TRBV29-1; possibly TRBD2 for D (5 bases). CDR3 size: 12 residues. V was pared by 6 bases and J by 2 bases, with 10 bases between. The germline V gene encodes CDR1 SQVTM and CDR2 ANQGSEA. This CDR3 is CSVLIAQETQYF. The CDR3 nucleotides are TGCAGCGTGCTGATAGCGCAAGAGACCCAGTACTTC.

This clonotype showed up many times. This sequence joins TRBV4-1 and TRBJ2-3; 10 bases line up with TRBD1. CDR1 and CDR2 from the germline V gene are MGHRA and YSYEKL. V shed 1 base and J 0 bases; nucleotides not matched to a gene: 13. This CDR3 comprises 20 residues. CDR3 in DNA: TGCGCCAGCAGCCAAGTGGGACAGGGGTTTTGGGACCCTAGCACAGATACGCAGTATTTT. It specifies CASSQVGQGFWDPSTDTQYF.

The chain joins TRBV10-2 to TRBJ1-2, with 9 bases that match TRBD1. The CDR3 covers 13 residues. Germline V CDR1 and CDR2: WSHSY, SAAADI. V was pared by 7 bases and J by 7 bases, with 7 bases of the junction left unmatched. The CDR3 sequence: CASKGQGTAGYTF. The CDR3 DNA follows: TGCGCCAGCAAGGGACAGGGAACGGCTGGCTACACCTTC.

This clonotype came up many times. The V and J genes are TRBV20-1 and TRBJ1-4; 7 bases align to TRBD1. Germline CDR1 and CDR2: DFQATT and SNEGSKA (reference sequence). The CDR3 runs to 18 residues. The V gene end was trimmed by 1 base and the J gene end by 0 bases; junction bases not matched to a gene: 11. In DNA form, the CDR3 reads TGCAGTGCTAGAGTAGATCGGGACAGACCGTCAACTAATGAAAAACTGTTTTTT. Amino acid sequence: CSARVDRDRPSTNEKLFF.

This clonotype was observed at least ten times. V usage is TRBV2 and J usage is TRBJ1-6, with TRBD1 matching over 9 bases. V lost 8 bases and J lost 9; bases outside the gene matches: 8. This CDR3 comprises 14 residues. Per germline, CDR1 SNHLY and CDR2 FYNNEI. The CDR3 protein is CASLTGQGASPLHF. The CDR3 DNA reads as TGTGCCAGCTTGACGGGACAGGGCGCTTCACCCCTCCACTTT.

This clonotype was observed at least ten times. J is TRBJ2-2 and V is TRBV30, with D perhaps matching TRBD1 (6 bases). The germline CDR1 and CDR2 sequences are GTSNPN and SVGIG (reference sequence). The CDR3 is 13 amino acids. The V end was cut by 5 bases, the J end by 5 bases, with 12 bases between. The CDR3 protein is CAWDAGVTGELFF. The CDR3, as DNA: TGTGCCTGGGACGCAGGGGTGACCGGGGAGCTGTTTTTT.

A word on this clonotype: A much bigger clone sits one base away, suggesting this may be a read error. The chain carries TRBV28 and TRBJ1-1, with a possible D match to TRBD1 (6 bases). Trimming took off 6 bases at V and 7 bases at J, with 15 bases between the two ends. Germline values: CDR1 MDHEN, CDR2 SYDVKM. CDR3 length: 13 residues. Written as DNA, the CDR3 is TGTGCCAGCAGCCAGGGGCGCCTTATTGAAGCTTTCTTT. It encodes CASSQGRLIEAFF.